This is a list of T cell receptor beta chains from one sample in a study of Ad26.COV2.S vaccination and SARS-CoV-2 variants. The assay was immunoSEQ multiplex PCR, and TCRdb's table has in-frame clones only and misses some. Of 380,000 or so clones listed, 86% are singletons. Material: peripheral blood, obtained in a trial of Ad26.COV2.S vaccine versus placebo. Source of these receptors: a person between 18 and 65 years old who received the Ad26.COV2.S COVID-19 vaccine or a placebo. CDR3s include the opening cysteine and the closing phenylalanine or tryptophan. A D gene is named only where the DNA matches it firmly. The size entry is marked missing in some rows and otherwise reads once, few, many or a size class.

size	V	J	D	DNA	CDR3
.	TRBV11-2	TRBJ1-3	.	TGTGCCAGCAGCTTCTTCCCTGGAAACACCATATATTTT	CASSFFPGNTIYF
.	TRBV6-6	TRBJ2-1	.	TGTGCCAGCAGTTACGAGGCGGGGCAATTCTACAATGAGCAGTTCTTC	CASSYEAGQFYNEQFF
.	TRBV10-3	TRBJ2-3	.	TGTGCCATCAGTGAAAGAGCTGGGAGCACAGATACGCAGTATTTT	CAISERAGSTDTQYF
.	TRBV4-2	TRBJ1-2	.	TGTGCCAGCAGCCATGGGGACTCCGGGGGTTATGGCTACACCTTC	CASSHGDSGGYGYTF
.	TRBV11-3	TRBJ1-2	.	TGTGCCAGCAGCTTAGCCAGCTTCTATGGCTACACCTTC	CASSLASFYGYTF
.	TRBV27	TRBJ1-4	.	TGTGCCAGCAGTGAACAATCTGCAACTAATGAAAAACTGTTTTTT	CASSEQSATNEKLFF
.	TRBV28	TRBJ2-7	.	TGTGCCAGCAGTTTATGGAGTTTAGGGGGAGGGCCTGGCGAGCAGTACTTC	CASSLWSLGGGPGEQYF
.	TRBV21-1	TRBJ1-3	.	TGTGCCAGCAGCAAAGGGAAAGGGGCCCCTGGAAACACCATATATTTT	CASSKGKGAPGNTIYF
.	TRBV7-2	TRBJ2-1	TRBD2	TGTGCCAGCAGCCTCGTAGCGGGAGGTACCTACAATGAGCAGTTCTTC	CASSLVAGGTYNEQFF
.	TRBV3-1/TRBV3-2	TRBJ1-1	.	TGTGCCAGCAGCCCCCGATCGGGATGGGATACTGAAGCTTTCTTT	CASSPRSGWDTEAFF
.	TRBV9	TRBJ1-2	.	TGTGCCAGCAGCGGGCACCCGGGGGTCTATGGCTACACCTTC	CASSGHPGVYGYTF
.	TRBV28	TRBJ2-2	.	TGTGCCAGCAGTTTAAGGGGGTTGAAAACCGGGGAGCTGTTTTTT	CASSLRGLKTGELFF
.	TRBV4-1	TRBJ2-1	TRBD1	TGCGCCAGCAGCCATAGGGACAGGGAGATAGTGGGGCAGTTCTTC	CASSHRDREIVGQFF
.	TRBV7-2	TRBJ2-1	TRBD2	TGTGCCAGCAGCATAACTAGCGGGAGCTACAATGAGCAGTTCTTC	CASSITSGSYNEQFF
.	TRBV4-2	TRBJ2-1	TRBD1	TGTGCCAGCAGCCAAGCAGAGGGGGCTGGTGAGCAGTTCTTC	CASSQAEGAGEQFF
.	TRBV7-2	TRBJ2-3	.	TGTGCCAGCGCTAAGGACTACCTCAGCACAGATACGCAGTATTTT	CASAKDYLSTDTQYF
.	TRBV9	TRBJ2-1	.	TGTGCCAGCAGCGTAGCCCGGCGCAGCTCCTACAATGAGCAGTTCTTC	CASSVARRSSYNEQFF
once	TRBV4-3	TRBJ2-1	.	TGCGCCAGCAGTCCAAGGGTGGAGTACAATGAGCAGTTCTTC	CASSPRVEYNEQFF
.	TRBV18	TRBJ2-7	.	TGTGCCAGCTCACCAAATAGGGGGGACTACGAGCAGTACTTC	CASSPNRGDYEQYF
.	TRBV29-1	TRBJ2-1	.	TGCAGCGTCCCCCGGGTGGGGCGCAGGTATGAGCAGTTCTTC	CSVPRVGRRYEQFF
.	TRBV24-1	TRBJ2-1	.	TGTGCCACCCGGGGCGAGACGTACAATGAGCAGTTCTTC	CATRGETYNEQFF
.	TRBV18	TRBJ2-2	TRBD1	TGTGCCAGCTCACCAAACACAGGGGGTGAGGCCGGGGAGCTGTTTTTT	CASSPNTGGEAGELFF
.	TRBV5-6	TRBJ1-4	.	TGTGCCAGCGAGGGGGGAAATGAAAAACTGTTTTTT	CASEGGNEKLFF
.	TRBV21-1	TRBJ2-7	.	TGTGCCAGCAGCAAAAGTGGGGGTATCCTCGTCTACGAGCAGTACTTC	CASSKSGGILVYEQYF
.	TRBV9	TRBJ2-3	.	TGTGCCAGCAGCAGAGGAGGGGAACCGAATACGCAGTATTTT	CASSRGGEPNTQYF
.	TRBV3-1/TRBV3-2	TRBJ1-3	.	TGTGCCAGCAGCCAAGGTCTCTCTGGAAACACCATATATTTT	CASSQGLSGNTIYF
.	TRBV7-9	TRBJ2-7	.	TGTGCCAGCAGCTCCGACAGTGTAACTTCCTACGAGCAGTACTTC	CASSSDSVTSYEQYF
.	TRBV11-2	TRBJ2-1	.	TGTGCCAGCAGCTTAGTGCGATCCAACAATGAGGAGTTCTTC	CASSLVRSNNEEFF
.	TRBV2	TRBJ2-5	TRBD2	TGTGCCAGCAGCGGGGGGAATTTGGAGACCCAGTACTTC	CASSGGNLETQYF
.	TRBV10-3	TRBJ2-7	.	TGTGCCATCAGTGGACAGGAATTCTCCTACGAGCAGTACTTC	CAISGQEFSYEQYF
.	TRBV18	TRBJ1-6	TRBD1	TGTGCCAGCTCAACGACAGGGGACAATTCACCCCTCCACTTT	CASSTTGDNSPLHF
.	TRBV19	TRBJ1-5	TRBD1	TGTGCCAGTAGTATCTACGGGGCAGGGGGCCACTCAGGTCAGCCCCAGCATTTT	CASSIYGAGGHSGQPQHF
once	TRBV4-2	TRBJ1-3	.	TGTGCCAGCAGCCAAGACTACAGGGAGGTTAACACCATATATTTT	CASSQDYREVNTIYF
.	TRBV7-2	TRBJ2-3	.	TGTGCCAGCAGCTTAGGGGGGTACGAGGATACGCAGTATTTT	CASSLGGYEDTQYF
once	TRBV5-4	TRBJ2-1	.	TGTGCCAGCAGCCCCGGGGGCCTCGCCTACAATGAGCAGTTCTTC	CASSPGGLAYNEQFF
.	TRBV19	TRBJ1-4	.	TGTGCCAGTAGTCTAGGCGAAAAACTGTTTTTT	CASSLGEKLFF